These 30 T cell receptor beta chains were sequenced from one sample in a study of blood T cell repertoires in COVID-19. Using immunoSEQ multiplex PCR, the repertoire was profiled, and TCRdb retains in-frame clones only, with some absent. The data hold some 70,000 clones, with 80% to 90% observed a single time. The sample was peripheral blood. The receptors were sampled from a woman aged 70-85 years with acute or convalescent COVID-19.

This chain links TRBV14 with TRBJ2-6; D is uncertain. The CDR3 is 15 amino acids. Germline V gives CDR1 SGHDN, CDR2 FVKESK. Trimming removed 2 bases from V and 0 bases from J, with 5 bases in between. CDR3 residues: CASSQLSSGANVLTF. CDR3 nucleotide sequence: TGTGCCAGCAGCCAACTCAGCTCTGGGGCCAACGTCCTGACTTTC.

The CDR3 bases are TGTGCCAGCAGTTACCCCCGGACAGGGGCATATTCACCCCTCCACTTT. Translated, it gives CASSYPRTGAYSPLHF. This sequence joins TRBV6-5 and TRBJ1-6; 9 bases are shared with TRBD1. Per the germline V gene, CDR1 is MNHEY and CDR2 is SVGAGI. V gave up 2 bases and J gave up 8 bases; unmatched junction bases: 7. This CDR3 comprises 16 residues.

The genes are TRBV24-1 and TRBJ2-2, with 10 bases that match TRBD2. The CDR3 is 18 residues long. Germline assignment: CDR1 KGHDR and CDR2 SFDVKD. V dropped 5 bases and J dropped 5; count of bases not matched to a gene: 13. The CDR3 DNA sequence: TGTGCCACCAGTGTCCAGGAAGAACTAGCGGGGTTTACCGGGGAGCTGTTTTTT. This gives the protein CATSVQEELAGFTGELFF.

V is TRBV28 and J is TRBJ1-5; the D gene is possibly TRBD1 (6 bases). V was shortened by 4 bases and J by 4 bases, with 14 bases between the two germline ends. The CDR3 runs to 15 residues. From germline, CDR1 is MDHEN and CDR2 SYDVKM. CDR3 protein: CASSSTGPPNQPQHF. In nucleotides, the CDR3 is TGTGCCAGCAGTTCCACAGGGCCCCCTAATCAGCCCCAGCATTTT.

The chain employs TRBV12-5 and TRBJ1-5, with 9 bases fitting TRBD1. With 3 bases clipped from V and 4 bases from J, the junction kept 1 base outside the gene matches. Germline V gene data show CDR1 as LGHNT and CDR2 as FRNRAP. The CDR3 consists of 14 residues. CDR3 nucleotides: TGTGCTAGTGGTTTACAGGGGGCTAATCAGCCCCAGCATTTT. It is translated as CASGLQGANQPQHF.

This chain joins TRBV6-1 and TRBJ2-1, with a weak D call TRBD2 (6 bases). V lost 5 bases and J 1 base, leaving 9 bases between the germline ends. Germline CDR1 reads MNHNS; CDR2 reads SASEGT. This CDR3 comprises 14 residues. Here the CDR3 DNA reads TGTGCCAGCAGTTCCGGGAGTTCCTACAATGAGCAGTTCTTC. This translates into CASSSGSSYNEQFF.

The genes are TRBV28 and TRBJ1-5; D gene ambiguous. This CDR3 spans 15 amino acids. Germline CDR1 MDHEN, CDR2 SYDVKM. The V and J ends lost 5 bases and 2 bases respectively, with 13 bases between them. CDR3 sequence reads: CASSIPSGGNQPQHF. The CDR3 coding sequence is TGTGCCAGCAGTATCCCATCGGGTGGCAATCAGCCCCAGCATTTT.

This chain joins TRBV11-1 and TRBJ2-7; no clear D. Germline CDR1 reads SGHAT; CDR2 reads FQDESV (reference sequence). With 5 bases removed from V and 0 bases from J, the gap between germline ends came to 5 bases. The CDR3 loop spans 12 amino acids. CDR3 DNA sequence: TGTGCCAGCAGCCCCCACTCCTACGAGCAGTACTTC. This encodes CASSPHSYEQYF. Full variable domain (outside the CDR3, taken from reference TRBV11-1 and TRBJ2-7): EAEVAQSPRYKITEKSQAVAFWCDPISGHATLYWYRQILGQGPELLVQFQDESVVDDSQLPKDRFSAERLKGVDSTLKIQPAELGDSAMYLCASSPHSYEQYFGPGTRLTVT.

CDR3 DNA: TGTGCCTGGAGTGGCCCCGGACTTGAAAAACTGTTTTTT. It translates to CAWSGPGLEKLFF. This chain links TRBV30 with TRBJ1-4; no clear D. V gave up 1 base and J gave up 7 bases, with 10 bases separating them. CDR3 size: 13 residues. In germline, CDR1 is GTSNPN, CDR2 SVGIG (reference sequence).

V usage is TRBV29-1 and J usage is TRBJ2-1, with D perhaps TRBD1 (5 bases). Trimming cost V 2 bases and J 9 bases, with 20 bases left between them. This CDR3 has 15 residues. Germline V gives CDR1 SQVTM, CDR2 ANQGSEA. The CDR3 region is CSVESSQGGYAEQFF. The CDR3 DNA sequence: TGCAGCGTTGAATCGTCGCAGGGTGGGTATGCTGAGCAGTTCTTC.

V is TRBV15 and J is TRBJ2-1; D perhaps matches TRBD2 (5 bases). V was trimmed by 1 base and J by 8 bases, leaving 9 bases between them. Per the germline V gene, CDR1 is LNHNV and CDR2 is YYDKDF (reference sequence). This CDR3 spans 13 amino acids. In DNA, the CDR3 is TGTGCCACCAGCAGAGCGGGGAGAGATGAGCAGTTCTTC. Translation gives CATSRAGRDEQFF.

This clone was picked up a small number of times. The germline gene is not matched at one end of the junction; a read error may be the cause. This chain connects TRBV19 to TRBJ2-1, with D tentatively TRBD1 (5 bases). Germline assignment: CDR1 LNHDA and CDR2 SQIVND (reference sequence). The CDR3 runs 14 residues. The CDR3 loop is CASRIGHLDNEQFF. The DNA for the CDR3 is TGTGCCAGTAGGATAGGACATTTGGACAATGAGCAGTTCTTC.

This clone showed up just a few times. The rearrangement joins TRBV18 to TRBJ2-7; maybe TRBD1 (6 bases). V was pared by 6 bases and J by 5 bases, with 14 bases between. Germline-derived CDR1 and CDR2 are KGHSH and LQKENI. The CDR3 has 13 amino acids. The CDR3 DNA follows: TGTGCCAGCTCTGAATGGACAGAGAACGAGCAGTACTTC. Translated: CASSEWTENEQYF.

This clone was seen a single time. The chain uses TRBV11-1 and TRBJ2-7; perhaps TRBD1 as D (8 bases). The CDR3 is 15 amino acids. Trimming pared 0 bases from V and 4 bases from J, leaving 13 bases between. The germline V gene encodes CDR1 SGHAT and CDR2 FQDESV (reference sequence). CDR3 bases: TGTGCCAGCAGCTTAGCTGACAGGGGAGGGTACGAGCAGTACTTC. It specifies CASSLADRGGYEQYF.

The genes are TRBV6-4 and TRBJ2-5; the match to TRBD2 covers 8 bases. The CDR3 spans 15 residues. After removal of 3 bases from V and 2 bases from J, the junction contained 5 bases not matched to a gene. Germline V lookup: CDR1 MRHNA, CDR2 SNTAGT. CDR3 loop: CASSEGSGAQETQYF. CDR3 in DNA: TGTGCCAGCAGTGAGGGTAGCGGGGCACAAGAGACCCAGTACTTC.

The genes are TRBV11-2 and TRBJ2-5, with a possible D match to TRBD2 (6 bases). The germline V gene encodes CDR1 SGHAT and CDR2 FQNNGV. V was clipped by 1 base and J by 8 bases, with 11 bases between them. There are 13 residues in the CDR3. The CDR3 sequence is CASSLGGVATQYF. The CDR3 bases are TGTGCCAGCAGCTTAGGGGGGGTTGCAACCCAGTACTTC.

This clone was counted only a few times. The J gene is TRBJ1-2, the V gene TRBV4-1; the D gene is possibly TRBD1 (5 bases). This CDR3 is 14 amino acids long. V was cut by 4 bases and J by 6 bases, with 15 bases left in between. The V gene's germline CDR1 is MGHRA and CDR2 YSYEKL. The CDR3 region has the DNA TGCGCCAGCAGCCCGGGACTCCTCGGCGATGGCTACACCTTC. Protein sequence: CASSPGLLGDGYTF.

CDR3 region: CASSSIGLAGRDTQYF. CDR3 DNA sequence: TGTGCCAGCAGTTCAATCGGGCTAGCGGGACGGGATACGCAGTATTTT. This chain uses TRBV27 with TRBJ2-3; 9 bases map to TRBD2. The CDR3 runs 16 residues. Trimming took 4 bases from V and 6 from J; bases not matched to a gene: 11. Germline V gene lookup returns CDR1 MNHEY and CDR2 SMNVEV (reference sequence).

This chain links TRBV25-1 with TRBJ1-2; unclear D gene. Germline CDR1 MGHDK, CDR2 SYGVNS. The CDR3 runs to 11 residues. V was trimmed by 11 bases and J by 7 bases, leaving 14 bases between them. The CDR3 region has the DNA TGTGCCGTCCGAGGACTTAGTGGCTACACCTTC. It codes for CAVRGLSGYTF.

This clone occurred a few times. The chain carries TRBV5-4 and TRBJ2-7; tentatively, D is TRBD1 (6 bases). Between the trimmed V and J ends, which lost 4 bases and 3 bases, there was a span of 20 bases. This CDR3 has 16 amino acids. Germline V gene sequence: CDR1 SGHNT, CDR2 YYREEE (reference sequence). In DNA, the CDR3 is TGTGCCAGCAGCGAAGGGGCCGGGACAAATTTCTACGAGCAGTACTTC. Translating it yields CASSEGAGTNFYEQYF.

The chain recombines TRBV18 with TRBJ2-3, with D unclear. Germline values: CDR1 KGHSH, CDR2 LQKENI. The CDR3 has 14 residues. Trimming took off 2 bases at V and 7 bases at J, with 13 bases between the two ends. The CDR3 DNA sequence: TGTGCCAGCTCACCAGAGACTCTAGGTTATACGCAGTATTTT. Amino acid sequence: CASSPETLGYTQYF.

This clone was found a few times. The rearrangement links TRBV7-2 to TRBJ1-6; TRBD1 matches at 9 bases. The CDR3 spans 15 residues. Unmatched junction bases numbered 7, after V lost 3 bases and J lost 10 bases. Germline CDR1 is SGHTA and CDR2 is FQGNSA. The CDR3 sequence: CASSLGTGNRSPLHF. Here the CDR3 DNA reads TGTGCCAGCAGCTTGGGGACAGGGAACAGGTCACCCCTCCACTTT.

J is TRBJ1-2 and V is TRBV6-5, with a tentative D call TRBD1 (6 bases). CDR3 length equals 12 residues. Germline V gene lookup returns CDR1 MNHEY and CDR2 SVGAGI. V was cut by 6 bases and J by 13 bases, with 18 bases left in between. CDR3 in DNA: TGTGCCAGCAGCTGGACAGCAGGGCCTAGCACCTTC. Translated: CASSWTAGPSTF.

This chain joins TRBV11-1 and TRBJ2-1; D is unclear. Between the trimmed V and J ends, which lost 1 base and 5 bases, there was a span of 12 bases. This CDR3 spans 15 amino acids. The germline CDR1 and CDR2 sequences are SGHAT and FQDESV (reference sequence). The CDR3 coding sequence is TGTGCCAGCAGCTTAGTATCCTTCACAAACAATGAGCAGTTCTTC. This encodes CASSLVSFTNNEQFF.

The chain combines TRBV19 with TRBJ1-5; unclear D gene. V shed 0 bases and J shed 5 bases, with 8 bases lying between them. Germline-derived CDR1 and CDR2 are LNHDA and SQIVND (reference sequence). The CDR3 length is 14 residues. The CDR3 DNA reads as TGTGCCAGTAGTATAGATGGCCGGGATCAGCCCCAGCATTTT. Amino acid sequence: CASSIDGRDQPQHF.

CDR3 region: CASSDTWGPNYEQYF. CDR3 nucleotide sequence: TGTGCCAGCAGTGATACGTGGGGCCCGAACTACGAGCAGTACTTC. V gene TRBV2 combines with J gene TRBJ2-7; possible D gene TRBD1, 5 bases. Germline V lookup: CDR1 SNHLY, CDR2 FYNNEI. Trimming removed 3 bases from V and 3 bases from J, with 15 bases in between. This CDR3 region has 15 residues. The whole variable domain, filled in from reference TRBV2 and TRBJ2-7, reads EPEVTQTPSHQVTQMGQEVILRCVPISNHLYFYWYRQILGQKVEFLVSFYNNEISEKSEIFDDQFSVERPDGSNFTLKIRSTKLEDSAMYFCASSDTWGPNYEQYFGPGTRLTVT.

The DNA for the CDR3 is TGTGCCAGCAGTTTGCGTCAGGGCGACCCAATCCAAGAGACCCAGTACTTC. Protein sequence: CASSLRQGDPIQETQYF. The chain carries TRBV27 and TRBJ2-5; maybe TRBD1 (5 bases). Trimming took 3 bases from V and 1 from J, leaving 18 bases between them. The CDR3 runs to 17 residues. Germline lookup yields CDR1 MNHEY and CDR2 SMNVEV (reference sequence).

The genes are TRBV6-6 and TRBJ2-7; 10 bases are shared with TRBD1. Trimming removed 5 bases from V and 5 bases from J; junction bases left unmatched: 12. The length of the CDR3 is 16 residues. Germline CDR1 is MNHNY and CDR2 is SVGAGI (reference sequence). The DNA of the CDR3 is TGTGCCAGCAGTCTCCATCGACAGGGGGCGTGGGACGAGCAGTACTTC. The encoded protein is CASSLHRQGAWDEQYF.

V usage is TRBV28 and J usage is TRBJ2-3; D possibly corresponds to TRBD2 (6 bases). Germline V CDR1 and CDR2: MDHEN, SYDVKM. V was pared by 2 bases and J by 1 base, with 10 bases between. There are 15 residues in the CDR3. The CDR3 here is CASSLVGEGTDTQYF. Here the CDR3 DNA reads TGTGCCAGCAGTTTAGTTGGGGAGGGCACAGATACGCAGTATTTT.

The rearrangement links TRBV20-1 to TRBJ2-7, with TRBD1 identical over 7 bases. The CDR3 runs 14 residues. V lost 3 bases, J lost 0 bases, and 5 bases stayed unmatched. In germline, CDR1 is DFQATT, CDR2 SNEGSKA (reference sequence). The CDR3 protein is CSASSDRSSYEQYF. The CDR3 DNA follows: TGCAGTGCTAGTTCGGACAGGAGCTCCTACGAGCAGTACTTC.